This TCR beta chain was retrieved from a study of blood T cell repertoires in COVID-19. Overall study context: PBMCs, B-cell-depleted T cells, or T cells were the source of the cDNA or gDNA that made up the material.

Original analysis: Reference gene primer amplification in the assay estimated nucleated cell counts. Repertoires were generated with immunoSEQ multiplex PCR, while TCRdb's copy carries only in-frame clones and drops some. V, J and clone size derive from that table, while D and trimming were established from the DNA sequence. This sample has approximately 100,000 clones, with roughly 90% found just once. The Seattle patients, enrolled during active infection, were followed longitudinally. The CDR3 extends over 15 amino acids. V was pared by 6 bases and J by 0 bases, with 2 bases of the junction left unmatched. The V gene's germline CDR1 is LGHDT and CDR2 YNNKEL (reference sequence).

The chain is built from TRBV3-1 (or the pseudogene TRBV3-2) and TRBJ2-2; the match to TRBD1 covers 9 bases. The sequence was obtained from a human donor with COVID-19, enrolled during active disease. The donor label of this sample is uncertain. Sequenced: peripheral blood. CDR3 in amino acids: CASRRQGANTGELFF. DNA for the CDR3: TGTGCCAGCAGGCGACAGGGGGCGAACACCGGGGAGCTGTTTTTT.